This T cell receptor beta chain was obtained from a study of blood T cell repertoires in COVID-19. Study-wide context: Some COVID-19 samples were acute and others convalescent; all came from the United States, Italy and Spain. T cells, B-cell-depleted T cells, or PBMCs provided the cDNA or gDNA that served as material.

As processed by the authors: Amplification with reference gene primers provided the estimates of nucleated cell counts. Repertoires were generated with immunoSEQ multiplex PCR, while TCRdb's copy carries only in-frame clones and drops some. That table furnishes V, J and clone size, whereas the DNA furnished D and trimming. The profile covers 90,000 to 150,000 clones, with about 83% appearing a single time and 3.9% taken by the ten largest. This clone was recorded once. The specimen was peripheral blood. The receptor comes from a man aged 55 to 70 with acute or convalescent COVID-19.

The CDR3 here is CASSLDRFDTEAFF. The CDR3 nucleotides read TGTGCCAGCAGCTTAGACAGGTTCGACACTGAAGCTTTCTTT. The genes are TRBV11-2 and TRBJ1-1; no clear D. The CDR3 contains 14 residues. Germline V gives CDR1 SGHAT, CDR2 FQNNGV. V was pared by 0 bases and J by 3 bases, with 8 bases between.